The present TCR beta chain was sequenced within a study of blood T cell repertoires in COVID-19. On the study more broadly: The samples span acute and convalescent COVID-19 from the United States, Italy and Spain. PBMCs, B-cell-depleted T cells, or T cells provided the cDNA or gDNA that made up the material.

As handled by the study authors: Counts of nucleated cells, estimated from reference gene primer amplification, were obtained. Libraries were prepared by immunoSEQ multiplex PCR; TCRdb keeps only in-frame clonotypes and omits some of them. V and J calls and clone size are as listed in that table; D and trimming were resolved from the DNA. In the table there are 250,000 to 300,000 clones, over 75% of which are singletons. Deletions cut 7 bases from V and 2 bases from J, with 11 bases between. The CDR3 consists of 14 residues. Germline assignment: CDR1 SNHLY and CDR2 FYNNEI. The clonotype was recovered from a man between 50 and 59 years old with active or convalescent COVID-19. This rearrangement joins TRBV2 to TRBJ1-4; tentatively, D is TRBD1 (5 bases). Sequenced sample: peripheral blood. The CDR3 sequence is CASKGTRTNEKLFF. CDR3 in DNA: TGTGCCAGCAAAGGGACTCGCACTAATGAAAAACTGTTTTTT.